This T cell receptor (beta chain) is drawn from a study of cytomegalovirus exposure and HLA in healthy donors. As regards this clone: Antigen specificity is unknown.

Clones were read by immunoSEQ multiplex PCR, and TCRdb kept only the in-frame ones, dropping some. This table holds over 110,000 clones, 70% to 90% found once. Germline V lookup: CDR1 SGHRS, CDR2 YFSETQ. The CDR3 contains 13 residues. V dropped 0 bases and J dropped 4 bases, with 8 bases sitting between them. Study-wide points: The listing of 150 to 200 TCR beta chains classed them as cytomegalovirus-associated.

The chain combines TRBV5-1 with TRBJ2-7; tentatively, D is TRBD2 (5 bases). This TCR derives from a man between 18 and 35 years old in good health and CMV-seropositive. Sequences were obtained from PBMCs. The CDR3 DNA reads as TGCGCCAGCAGCTTGGTTAGGGAGTACGAGCAGTACTTC. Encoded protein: CASSLVREYEQYF.